Listed below are T cell receptor beta chains from one sample, sequenced in a study of cytomegalovirus exposure and HLA in healthy donors. Data came from immunoSEQ multiplex PCR; TCRdb stores just in-frame clones and leaves some out. The sample lists under 150,000 clones; around 79% were seen once. Sequencing used PBMCs. The receptors were sampled from a woman aged 40 to 49 in good health and CMV-seronegative. CDR3s include the opening cysteine and the closing phenylalanine or tryptophan. The order of the fields is V gene, clone size, D gene, J gene, CDR3 protein, CDR3 DNA. A D gene is named only where the DNA matches it firmly. Some rows mark clone size as missing; the rest say once, few, many or name a class of expanded clone.

V: TRBV6-1; size: .; D: .; J: TRBJ1-6; CDR3: CASSDGAPYNSPLHF; DNA: TGTGCCAGCAGTGATGGGGCCCCCTATAATTCACCCCTCCACTTT
V: TRBV5-1; size: .; D: .; J: TRBJ2-1; CDR3: CASSFGSGGNEQFF; DNA: TGCGCCAGCAGCTTTGGATCTGGAGGGAATGAGCAGTTCTTC
V: TRBV19; size: .; D: TRBD1; J: TRBJ2-7; CDR3: CASSRPGQGMGEQYF; DNA: TGTGCCAGTAGTAGGCCGGGACAGGGAATGGGCGAGCAGTACTTC
V: TRBV7-9; size: .; D: TRBD2; J: TRBJ2-5; CDR3: CASSLTSGVWRETQYF; DNA: TGTGCCAGCAGCTTAACTAGCGGGGTATGGCGAGAGACCCAGTACTTC
V: TRBV7-8; size: .; D: TRBD1; J: TRBJ1-5; CDR3: CASSSQDRWSMISNQPQHF; DNA: TGTGCCAGCAGCTCGCAGGACAGGTGGAGTATGATAAGCAATCAGCCCCAGCATTTT
V: TRBV5-4; size: .; D: .; J: TRBJ1-2; CDR3: CARSLDSNYGYTF; DNA: TGTGCCCGCAGCTTGGACAGTAACTATGGCTACACCTTC
V: TRBV7-8; size: .; D: TRBD1; J: TRBJ1-1; CDR3: CASSLGTGRTEAFF; DNA: TGTGCCAGCAGCTTAGGGACAGGGCGGACTGAAGCTTTCTTT
V: TRBV7-9; size: .; D: .; J: TRBJ1-1; CDR3: CSSSISNTEAFF; DNA: TGTTCCAGCTCTATCTCGAACACTGAAGCTTTCTTT
V: TRBV27; size: .; D: .; J: TRBJ1-1; CDR3: CAPLKGREGMNTEAFF; DNA: TGTGCCCCATTGAAAGGGAGGGAGGGCATGAACACTGAAGCTTTCTTT
V: TRBV5-4; size: .; D: .; J: TRBJ2-3; CDR3: CASSSKSRGASTDTQYF; DNA: TGTGCCAGCAGTTCAAAATCCAGGGGAGCTAGCACAGATACGCAGTATTTT
V: TRBV5-1; size: .; D: .; J: TRBJ2-6; CDR3: CASSLAVLTISGANVLTF; DNA: TGCGCCAGCAGCTTGGCGGTCCTAACCATCTCTGGGGCCAACGTCCTGACTTTC
V: TRBV5-1; size: few; D: TRBD2; J: TRBJ2-1; CDR3: CASESGGSYNEQFF; DNA: TGCGCCAGCGAGAGCGGGGGATCCTACAATGAGCAGTTCTTC
V: TRBV28; size: .; D: .; J: TRBJ2-7; CDR3: CASTPSPLSYEQYF; DNA: TGTGCCAGCACTCCCTCCCCCCTCTCCTACGAGCAGTACTTC
V: TRBV11-2; size: .; D: TRBD2; J: TRBJ2-1; CDR3: CASSLDRGREFF; DNA: TGTGCCAGCAGCTTAGATCGGGGGAGGGAGTTCTTC
V: TRBV27; size: .; D: .; J: TRBJ1-2; CDR3: CASSLSPGFNYGYTF; DNA: TGTGCCAGCAGTTTAAGTCCCGGTTTTAACTATGGCTACACCTTC
V: TRBV7-3; size: .; D: .; J: TRBJ2-3; CDR3: CASSLKKGGIGTQYF; DNA: TGTGCCAGCAGCTTAAAAAAGGGGGGGATCGGTACGCAGTATTTT
V: TRBV25-1; size: .; D: .; J: TRBJ1-6; CDR3: CASSEYPNSPLHF; DNA: TGTGCCAGCAGTGAATACCCGAATTCACCCCTCCACTTT
V: TRBV6-6; size: once; D: .; J: TRBJ1-6; CDR3: CATNSYNSPLHF; DNA: TGTGCCACCAACTCCTATAATTCACCCCTCCACTTT
V: TRBV19; size: .; D: .; J: TRBJ1-5; CDR3: CASSITANQPQHF; DNA: TGTGCCAGTAGTATCACAGCCAATCAGCCCCAGCATTTT
V: TRBV14; size: once; D: TRBD2; J: TRBJ2-1; CDR3: CASRHSGGASNEQFF; DNA: TGTGCCAGCAGGCACAGCGGGGGGGCCTCTAATGAGCAGTTCTTC
V: TRBV6-1; size: .; D: .; J: TRBJ2-7; CDR3: CASSVVNEQYF; DNA: TGTGCCAGCAGTGTGGTGAACGAGCAGTACTTC
V: TRBV20-1; size: .; D: .; J: TRBJ2-5; CDR3: CSAEVQETQYF; DNA: TGCAGTGCGGAGGTCCAGGAGACCCAGTACTTC
V: TRBV5-6; size: .; D: TRBD1; J: TRBJ1-2; CDR3: CASSKGQGRLDYTF; DNA: TGTGCCAGCAGCAAAGGACAGGGGAGATTGGACTACACCTTC
V: TRBV10-3; size: .; D: .; J: TRBJ1-2; CDR3: CASLPGGAGVYYGYTF; DNA: TGTGCCAGCCTTCCGGGGGGAGCGGGAGTTTACTATGGCTACACCTTC
V: TRBV2; size: .; D: TRBD1; J: TRBJ1-2; CDR3: CASRLGTADYGYTF; DNA: TGTGCCAGCAGGTTGGGGACAGCCGACTATGGCTACACCTTC
V: TRBV30; size: .; D: .; J: TRBJ1-1; CDR3: CAWSPYVKRLMNTEAFF; DNA: TGTGCCTGGAGTCCCTACGTGAAGCGACTCATGAACACTGAAGCTTTCTTT
V: TRBV6-1; size: .; D: TRBD1; J: TRBJ1-4; CDR3: CASSDIGQGIQLFF; DNA: TGTGCCAGCAGTGATATCGGACAGGGGATACAACTGTTTTTT
V: TRBV9; size: .; D: .; J: TRBJ1-3; CDR3: CASSVEDRAPLGTIYF; DNA: TGTGCCAGCAGCGTAGAGGACAGAGCACCTCTAGGCACCATATATTTT
V: TRBV7-9; size: .; D: .; J: TRBJ1-5; CDR3: CASSLDGAGEGQPQHF; DNA: TGTGCCAGCAGCTTAGATGGGGCAGGGGAAGGACAGCCCCAGCATTTT
V: TRBV10-2; size: once; D: TRBD1; J: TRBJ1-2; CDR3: CATSPGTDYGYTF; DNA: TGCGCCACCTCCCCCGGGACAGACTATGGCTACACCTTC
V: TRBV7-6; size: .; D: TRBD1; J: TRBJ1-2; CDR3: CASSLGGQGAGYTF; DNA: TGTGCCAGCAGCTTAGGGGGACAGGGGGCTGGCTACACCTTC
V: TRBV19; size: few; D: TRBD2; J: TRBJ2-3; CDR3: CASSIYSGGGTDTQYF; DNA: TGTGCCAGTAGTATCTACAGCGGGGGGGGCACAGATACGCAGTATTTT
V: TRBV6-4; size: .; D: TRBD1; J: TRBJ2-1; CDR3: CASIKPGQSHNEQFF; DNA: TGTGCCAGCATCAAACCGGGACAGTCACACAATGAGCAGTTCTTC
V: TRBV6-1; size: few; D: .; J: TRBJ1-2; CDR3: CASSEVPSSTYGYTF; DNA: TGTGCCAGCAGTGAAGTCCCTAGCAGTACCTATGGCTACACCTTC
V: TRBV27; size: .; D: TRBD2; J: TRBJ2-5; CDR3: CASSFAGLAGGPTPETQYF; DNA: TGTGCCAGCAGTTTCGCGGGACTAGCGGGGGGGCCAACCCCAGAGACCCAGTACTTC
V: TRBV5-1; size: .; D: .; J: TRBJ2-7; CDR3: CASSILPEGSYEQYF; DNA: TGCGCCAGCAGCATCCTCCCCGAGGGCTCCTACGAGCAGTACTTC
V: TRBV4-3; size: .; D: .; J: TRBJ1-1; CDR3: CASSPTSYVLAFF; DNA: TGCGCCAGCAGCCCAACATCGTATGTTCTGGCTTTCTTT
V: TRBV5-8; size: .; D: .; J: TRBJ2-7; CDR3: CASSLTGGGYEQYF; DNA: TGTGCCAGCAGCTTGACAGGGGGGGGCTACGAGCAGTACTTC